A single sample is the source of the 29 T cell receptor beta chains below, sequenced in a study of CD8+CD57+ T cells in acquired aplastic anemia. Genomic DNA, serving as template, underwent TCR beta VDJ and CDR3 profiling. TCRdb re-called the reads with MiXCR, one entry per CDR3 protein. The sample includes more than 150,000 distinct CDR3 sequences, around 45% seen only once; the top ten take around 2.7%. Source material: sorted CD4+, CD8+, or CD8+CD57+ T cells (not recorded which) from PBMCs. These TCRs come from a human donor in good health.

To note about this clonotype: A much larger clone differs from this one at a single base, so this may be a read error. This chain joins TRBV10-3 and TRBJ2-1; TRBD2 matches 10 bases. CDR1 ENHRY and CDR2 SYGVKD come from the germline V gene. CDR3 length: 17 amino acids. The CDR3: CASSWGASGGPYNEPFF. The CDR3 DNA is TGTGCCAGTAGTTGGGGGGCTAGCGGGGGCCCTTACAATGAGCCGTTCTTC.

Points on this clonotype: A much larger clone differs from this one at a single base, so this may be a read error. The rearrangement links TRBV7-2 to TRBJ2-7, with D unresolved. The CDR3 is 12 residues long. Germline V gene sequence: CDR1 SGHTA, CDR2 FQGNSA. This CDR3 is CAGSHYRREQYF. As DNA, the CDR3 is TGTGCCGGCAGCCATTATCGACGCGAGCAGTACTTC.

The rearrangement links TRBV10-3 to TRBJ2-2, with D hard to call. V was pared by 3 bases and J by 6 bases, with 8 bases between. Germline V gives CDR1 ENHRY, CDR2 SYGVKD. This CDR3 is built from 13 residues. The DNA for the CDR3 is TGTGCCATCAGTGACCCTCTGGCCGGGGAGCTGTTTTTT. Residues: CAISDPLAGELFF.

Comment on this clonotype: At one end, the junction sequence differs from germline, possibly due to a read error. This CDR3 is CASSFSPSGTNERFF. The CDR3 nucleotides read TGTGCCAGCAGTTTTTCGCCTAGCGGGACCAATGAGCGGTTCTTC. V gene TRBV10-3 combines with J gene TRBJ2-1, with 9 positions matching TRBD2. This CDR3 contains 15 residues. CDR1 is ENHRY and CDR2 is SYGVKD in the germline V gene.

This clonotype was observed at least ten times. The CDR3 DNA reads TGCAGCGTTGGTAGCGGGGAATCCTACAATGAGCAGTTCTTC. It yields the protein CSVGSGESYNEQFF. The genes are TRBV29-1 and TRBJ2-1; 8 positions match TRBD2. Germline V gene data show CDR1 as SQVTM and CDR2 as ANQGSEA. There are 14 residues in the CDR3. After removal of 4 bases from V and 1 base from J, the junction contained 3 bases not matched to a gene.

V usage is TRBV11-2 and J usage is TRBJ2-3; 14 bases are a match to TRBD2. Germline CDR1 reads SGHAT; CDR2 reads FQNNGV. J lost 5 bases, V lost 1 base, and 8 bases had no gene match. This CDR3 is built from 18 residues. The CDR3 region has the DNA TGTGCCAGCAGCTTAGGACCGGGACTAGCGGGAGAAGGAGATACGCAGTATTTT. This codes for CASSLGPGLAGEGDTQYF.

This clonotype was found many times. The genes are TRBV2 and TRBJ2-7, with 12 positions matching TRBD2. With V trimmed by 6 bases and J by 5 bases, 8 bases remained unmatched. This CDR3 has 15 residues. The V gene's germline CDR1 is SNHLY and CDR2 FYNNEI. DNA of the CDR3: TGTGCCAGCAGACGACTAGCGGGAGAACGGAACGAGCAGTACTTC. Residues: CASRRLAGERNEQYF.

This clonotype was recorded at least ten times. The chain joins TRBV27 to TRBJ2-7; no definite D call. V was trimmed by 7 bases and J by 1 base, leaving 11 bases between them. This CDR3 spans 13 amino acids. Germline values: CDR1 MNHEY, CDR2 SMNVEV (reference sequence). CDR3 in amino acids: CASKRMGSYEQYF. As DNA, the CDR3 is TGTGCCAGCAAGCGAATGGGTTCCTACGAGCAGTACTTC.

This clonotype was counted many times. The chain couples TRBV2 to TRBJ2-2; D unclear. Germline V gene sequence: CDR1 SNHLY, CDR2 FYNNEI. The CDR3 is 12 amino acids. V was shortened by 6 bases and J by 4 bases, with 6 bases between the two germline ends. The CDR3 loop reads CASRTRTGELFF. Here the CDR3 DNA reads TGTGCCAGCAGAACGCGCACCGGGGAGCTGTTTTTT.

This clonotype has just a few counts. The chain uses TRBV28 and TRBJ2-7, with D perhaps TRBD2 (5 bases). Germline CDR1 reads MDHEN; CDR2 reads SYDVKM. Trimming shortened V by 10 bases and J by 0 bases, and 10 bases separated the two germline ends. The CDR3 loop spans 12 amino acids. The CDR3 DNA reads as TGTGCCACCCGAGGGAACTCCTACGAGCAGTACTTC. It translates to CATRGNSYEQYF.

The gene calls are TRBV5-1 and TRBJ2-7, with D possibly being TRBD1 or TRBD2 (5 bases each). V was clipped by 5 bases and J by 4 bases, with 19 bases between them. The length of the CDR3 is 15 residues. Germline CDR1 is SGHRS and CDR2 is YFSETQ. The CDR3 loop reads CASSSPGPAEYEQYF. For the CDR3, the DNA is TGCGCCAGCAGTTCGCCGGGACCAGCAGAATACGAGCAGTACTTC.

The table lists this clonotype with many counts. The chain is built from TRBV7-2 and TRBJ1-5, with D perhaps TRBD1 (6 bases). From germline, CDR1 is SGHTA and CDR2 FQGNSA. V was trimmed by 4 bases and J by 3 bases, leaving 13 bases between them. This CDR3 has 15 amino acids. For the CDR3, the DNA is TGTGCCAGCAGCTCACTAACAGGGATCAATCAGCCCCAGCATTTT. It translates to CASSSLTGINQPQHF.

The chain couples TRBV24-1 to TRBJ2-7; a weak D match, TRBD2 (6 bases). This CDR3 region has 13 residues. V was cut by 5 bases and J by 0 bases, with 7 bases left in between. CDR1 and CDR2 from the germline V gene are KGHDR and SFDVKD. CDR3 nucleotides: TGTGCCACCAGTGGGGGACTCTCCTACGAGCAGTACTTC. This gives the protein CATSGGLSYEQYF.

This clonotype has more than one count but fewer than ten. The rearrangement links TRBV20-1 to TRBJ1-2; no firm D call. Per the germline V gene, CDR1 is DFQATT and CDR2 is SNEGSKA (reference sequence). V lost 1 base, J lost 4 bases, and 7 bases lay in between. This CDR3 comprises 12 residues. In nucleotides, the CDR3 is TGCAGTGCTAGAGGGGCCGTCTATGGCTACACCTTC. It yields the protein CSARGAVYGYTF.

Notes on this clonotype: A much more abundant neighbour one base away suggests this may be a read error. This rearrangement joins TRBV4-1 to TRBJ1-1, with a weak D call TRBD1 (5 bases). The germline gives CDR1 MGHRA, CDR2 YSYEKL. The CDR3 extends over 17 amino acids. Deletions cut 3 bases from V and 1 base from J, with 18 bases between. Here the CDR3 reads CASSQTHGGATNTEAFF. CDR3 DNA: TGCGCCAGCAGCCAGACGCACGGTGGGGCGACGAACACTGAAGCTTTCTTT.

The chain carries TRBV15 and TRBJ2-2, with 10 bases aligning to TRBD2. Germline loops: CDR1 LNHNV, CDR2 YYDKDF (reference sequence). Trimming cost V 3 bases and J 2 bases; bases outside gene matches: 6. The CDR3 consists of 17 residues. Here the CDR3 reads CATSSTTSGINTGELFF. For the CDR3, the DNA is TGTGCCACCAGCAGTACCACTAGCGGGATAAACACCGGGGAGCTGTTTTTT.

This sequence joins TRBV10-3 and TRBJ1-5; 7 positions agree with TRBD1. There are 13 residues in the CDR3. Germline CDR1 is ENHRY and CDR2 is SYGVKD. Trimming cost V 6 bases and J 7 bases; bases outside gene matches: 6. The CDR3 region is CAISLGQEQPQHF. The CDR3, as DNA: TGTGCCATCAGCTTAGGACAGGAACAGCCCCAGCATTTT.

For the CDR3, the DNA is TGTGCCAGTCGACAGGTCGACACTCCGAACACTGAAGCTTTCTTT. It specifies CASRQVDTPNTEAFF. The chain joins TRBV19 to TRBJ1-1; D possibly corresponds to TRBD1 (6 bases). V lost 8 bases to trimming and J lost 1 base, with 17 bases between them. In germline, CDR1 is LNHDA, CDR2 SQIVND (reference sequence). The CDR3 runs 15 residues.

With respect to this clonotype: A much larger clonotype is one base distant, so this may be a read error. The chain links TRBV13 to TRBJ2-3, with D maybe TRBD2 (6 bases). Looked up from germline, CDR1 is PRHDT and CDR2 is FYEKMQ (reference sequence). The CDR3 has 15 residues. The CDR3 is CASSASGRSTYTQYF. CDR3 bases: TGTGCCAGCAGCGCGAGCGGGCGGTCCACATATACGCAGTATTTT.

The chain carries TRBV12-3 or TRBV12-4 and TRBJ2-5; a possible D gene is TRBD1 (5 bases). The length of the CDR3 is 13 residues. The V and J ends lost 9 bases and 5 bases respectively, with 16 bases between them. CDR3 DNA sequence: TGTGCCAGTAAAGTAGGGGATTGGGAGACCCAGTACTTC. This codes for CASKVGDWETQYF.

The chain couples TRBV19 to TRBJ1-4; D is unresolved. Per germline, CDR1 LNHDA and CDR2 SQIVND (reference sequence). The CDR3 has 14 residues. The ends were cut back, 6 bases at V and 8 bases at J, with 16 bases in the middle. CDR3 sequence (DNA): TGTGCCAGTAGAGCGCCGGGTATGTCGGAAAAACTGTTTTTT. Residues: CASRAPGMSEKLFF.

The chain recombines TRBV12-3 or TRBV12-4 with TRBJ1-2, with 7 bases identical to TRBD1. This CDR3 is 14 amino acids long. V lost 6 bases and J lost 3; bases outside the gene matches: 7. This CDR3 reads CASRAGGDYYGYTF. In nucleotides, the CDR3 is TGTGCCAGCAGGGCAGGGGGAGATTACTATGGCTACACCTTC.

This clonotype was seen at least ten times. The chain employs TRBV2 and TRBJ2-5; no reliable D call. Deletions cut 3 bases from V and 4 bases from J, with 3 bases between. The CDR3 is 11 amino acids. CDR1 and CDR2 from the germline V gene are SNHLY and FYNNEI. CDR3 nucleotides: TGTGCCAGCAGTGACCGAGAGACCCAGTACTTC. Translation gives CASSDRETQYF.

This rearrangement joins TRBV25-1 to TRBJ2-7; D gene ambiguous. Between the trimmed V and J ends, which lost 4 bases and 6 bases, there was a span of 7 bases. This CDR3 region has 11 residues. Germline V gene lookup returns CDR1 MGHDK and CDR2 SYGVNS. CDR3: CASSASGEQYF. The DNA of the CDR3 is TGTGCCAGCAGTGCCTCGGGCGAGCAGTACTTC.

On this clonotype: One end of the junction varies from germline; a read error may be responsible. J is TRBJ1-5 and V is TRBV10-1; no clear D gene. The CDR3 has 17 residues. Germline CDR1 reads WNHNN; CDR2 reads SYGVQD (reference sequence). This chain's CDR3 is CASRIPSTGYSDQPQHF. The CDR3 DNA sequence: TGCGCCAGCAGAATTCCTTCGACGGGATATAGCGATCAGCCCCAGCATTTT.

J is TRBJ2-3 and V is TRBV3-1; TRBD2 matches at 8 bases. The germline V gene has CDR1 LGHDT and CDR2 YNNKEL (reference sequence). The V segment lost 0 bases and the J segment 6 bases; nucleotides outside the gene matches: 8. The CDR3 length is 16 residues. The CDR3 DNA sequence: TGTGCCAGCAGCCAAGACTTAGCGGGATCTGCGGATACGCAGTATTTT. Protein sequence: CASSQDLAGSADTQYF.

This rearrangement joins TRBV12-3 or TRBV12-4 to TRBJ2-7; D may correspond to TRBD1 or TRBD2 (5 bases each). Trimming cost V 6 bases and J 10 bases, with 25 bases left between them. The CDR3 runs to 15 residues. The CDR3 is CASSQAAAGPSTQYF. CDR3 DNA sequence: TGTGCCAGCAGCCAGGCAGCGGCAGGGCCGTCTACTCAGTACTTC.

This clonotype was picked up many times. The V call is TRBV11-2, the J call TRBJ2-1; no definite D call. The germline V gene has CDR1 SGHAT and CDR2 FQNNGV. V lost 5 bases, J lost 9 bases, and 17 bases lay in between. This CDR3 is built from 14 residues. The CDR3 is CASSRVEKNTEQFF. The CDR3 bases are TGTGCCAGCAGCCGGGTGGAGAAGAATACTGAGCAGTTCTTC.

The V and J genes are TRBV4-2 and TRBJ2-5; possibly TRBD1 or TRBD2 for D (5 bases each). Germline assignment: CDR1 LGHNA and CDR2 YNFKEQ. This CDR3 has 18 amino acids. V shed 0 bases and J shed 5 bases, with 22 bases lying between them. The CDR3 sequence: CASSQDGGLRAGSETQYF. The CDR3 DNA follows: TGTGCCAGCAGCCAAGATGGTGGTTTGCGGGCAGGGAGCGAGACCCAGTACTTC.